The next 32 T cell receptor beta chains were all read from a single sample in a study of chemoradiotherapy in HPV16-positive cancers. The table came from immunoSEQ multiplex PCR; TCRdb's copy has only in-frame clones and leaves some out. The profile shows fewer than 35,000 clones, roughly 93% of them singletons. The sample consisted of blood, taken from a patient who underwent chemoradiotherapy. These receptors originate from a human donor with HPV-associated anogenital cancer.

The rearrangement joins TRBV7-3 to TRBJ2-5, with 7 bases matching TRBD1. With V trimmed by 6 bases and J by 5 bases, 12 bases remained unmatched. The CDR3 contains 15 residues. Germline V gene sequence: CDR1 SGHTA, CDR2 FQGTGA. The DNA of the CDR3 is TGTGCCAGCAGTTTGGCCGGGACAGTGCGGGAGACCCAGTACTTC. It yields the protein CASSLAGTVRETQYF.

The V gene is TRBV7-2, the J gene TRBJ1-2; maybe TRBD1 (6 bases). The germline gives CDR1 SGHTA, CDR2 FQGNSA. The CDR3 is made up of 15 amino acids. Trimming took off 5 bases at V and 8 bases at J, with 21 bases between the two ends. The CDR3 reads CASSLSRAGAGGYTF. CDR3 DNA: TGTGCCAGCAGCCTATCCCGGGCGGGGGCGGGAGGCTACACCTTC.

The chain links TRBV5-5 to TRBJ1-4; 10 bases line up with TRBD1. The CDR3 totals 16 residues. Germline V gene lookup returns CDR1 SGHKS and CDR2 YYEKEE (reference sequence). Trimming took 4 bases from V and 8 from J; bases not matched to a gene: 11. CDR3 protein: CASSPSLGTGDEKLFF. The CDR3 DNA reads as TGTGCCAGCAGCCCCTCGTTGGGGACAGGGGACGAAAAACTGTTTTTT.

The chain has TRBV4-1 and TRBJ2-7; 8 bases map to TRBD2. Germline loops: CDR1 MGHRA, CDR2 YSYEKL. The CDR3 totals 14 residues. The V and J ends lost 5 bases and 5 bases, in that order; junction bases with no gene match: 8. In DNA form, the CDR3 reads TGCGCCAGCAGCGGCCGACTAGCGAGCAACGAGCAGTACTTC. Residues: CASSGRLASNEQYF.

The chain joins TRBV7-3 to TRBJ2-6; the match to TRBD1 covers 8 bases. The CDR3 runs to 16 residues. The germline V gene encodes CDR1 SGHTA and CDR2 FQGTGA. V lost 5 bases, J lost 1 base, and 4 bases stayed unmatched. The CDR3 sequence is CASSTGGWSGANVLTF. CDR3 nucleotide sequence: TGTGCCAGCAGCACAGGGGGTTGGTCTGGGGCCAACGTCCTGACTTTC.

This clone is a singleton in its sample. The gene calls are TRBV6-1 and TRBJ1-2; tentatively, D is TRBD1 (6 bases). V was cut by 5 bases and J by 8 bases, with 12 bases left in between. CDR1 is MNHNS, CDR2 SASEGT, per germline. This CDR3 spans 12 amino acids. The CDR3 loop reads CASSQQGRGYTF. The CDR3, as DNA: TGTGCCAGCAGTCAACAGGGACGGGGCTACACCTTC.

The genes are TRBV9 and TRBJ2-5; the D is unclear. CDR3 length: 12 amino acids. Between the trimmed V and J ends, which lost 0 bases and 5 bases, there was a span of 5 bases. CDR1 is SGDLS and CDR2 is YYNGEE in the germline V gene. The CDR3, as DNA: TGTGCCAGCAGCGTAGTGTTGGAGACCCAGTACTTC. Amino acid sequence: CASSVVLETQYF.

The V and J genes are TRBV28 and TRBJ2-6; D unclear. This CDR3 region has 16 residues. Germline lookup yields CDR1 MDHEN and CDR2 SYDVKM. V was pared by 2 bases and J by 0 bases, with 8 bases between. CDR3 in DNA: TGTGCCAGCAGTTTAGCGGAACGCTCTGGGGCCAACGTCCTGACTTTC. It is translated as CASSLAERSGANVLTF.

The V and J genes are TRBV7-2 and TRBJ1-1; TRBD1 agrees at 9 bases. J was trimmed by 4 bases and V by 0 bases; bases with no gene match: 6. This CDR3 is built from 16 residues. Germline-derived CDR1 and CDR2 are SGHTA and FQGNSA. The CDR3 reads CASSLAGTGLTTEAFF. In DNA, the CDR3 is TGTGCCAGCAGCTTAGCTGGGACAGGGCTAACCACTGAAGCTTTCTTT.

This clone was seen a few times. The V gene is TRBV6-5, the J gene TRBJ2-7, with a weak D call TRBD1 (6 bases). The CDR3 covers 14 residues. Trimming pared 3 bases from V and 1 base from J, leaving 10 bases between. The germline CDR1 and CDR2 sequences are MNHEY and SVGAGI. The CDR3 DNA follows: TGTGCCAGCAGTTATCAGGGGCTTTCCTACGAGCAGTACTTC. It translates to CASSYQGLSYEQYF.

The V gene is TRBV18, the J gene TRBJ2-7; TRBD1 aligns across 8 bases. Germline V lookup: CDR1 KGHSH, CDR2 LQKENI. The trim removed 3 bases at V and 5 bases at J, leaving 3 bases unmatched. This CDR3 is built from 13 residues. The DNA for the CDR3 is TGTGCCAGCTCACCGGGACAGGAAGACGAGCAGTACTTC. Amino acid sequence: CASSPGQEDEQYF.

This clone was picked up one time. The chain joins TRBV28 to TRBJ2-7; 11 nucleotides line up with TRBD1. Germline V gene sequence: CDR1 MDHEN, CDR2 SYDVKM. This CDR3 is 16 amino acids long. With V trimmed by 4 bases and J by 3 bases, 8 bases remained unmatched. CDR3 in DNA: TGTGCCAGCAGTTCAACCGGGACAGGGGGGTTCTACGAGCAGTACTTC. This gives the protein CASSSTGTGGFYEQYF.

The rearrangement uses TRBV9 and TRBJ1-4; D is possibly TRBD1 (6 bases). Germline CDR1 and CDR2: SGDLS and YYNGEE. There are 15 residues in the CDR3. V lost 5 bases, J lost 7 bases, and 18 bases lay in between. The DNA of the CDR3 is TGTGCCAGCAGAATACCCCAGGGGAGGGGTGAAAAACTGTTTTTT. This translates into CASRIPQGRGEKLFF.

V usage is TRBV18 and J usage is TRBJ2-1, with D possibly matching TRBD2 (5 bases). In germline, CDR1 is KGHSH, CDR2 LQKENI. There are 13 residues in the CDR3. V lost 5 bases and J lost 2, with 7 bases in between. CDR3 nucleotide sequence: TGTGCCAGCTCATCCGGGACCTACAATGAGCAGTTCTTC. This encodes CASSSGTYNEQFF.

This clone was observed a few times. V and J are TRBV4-2 and TRBJ2-2, with 7 positions matching TRBD2. The trim removed 10 bases at V and 4 bases at J, leaving 15 bases unmatched. CDR3 length equals 16 residues. From germline, CDR1 is LGHNA and CDR2 YNFKEQ. As DNA, the CDR3 is TGTGCCACTCTCCCTAACCCTAGCGGTTTCACCGGGGAGCTGTTTTTT. It encodes CATLPNPSGFTGELFF.

The chain has TRBV2 and TRBJ1-1, with TRBD1 matching over 7 bases. J lost 1 base, V lost 7 bases, and 12 bases had no gene match. The CDR3 spans 16 residues. Germline V gives CDR1 SNHLY, CDR2 FYNNEI. CDR3 sequence reads: CASTTAAGTANTEAFF. CDR3 coding DNA: TGTGCCAGCACCACAGCCGCCGGGACAGCGAACACTGAAGCTTTCTTT.

V and J are TRBV2 and TRBJ1-1; TRBD1 matches at 9 bases. V shed 7 bases, J shed 1 base, and the junction held 4 bases outside the gene matches. Germline CDR1 and CDR2: SNHLY and FYNNEI. This CDR3 spans 14 amino acids. The chain's CDR3 is CASTPGQGNTEAFF. The CDR3 DNA is TGTGCCAGCACTCCGGGACAGGGGAACACTGAAGCTTTCTTT.

The chain's CDR3 is CASQDRYYNEQFF. The CDR3 region has the DNA TGTGCCAGCCAGGACAGATACTACAATGAGCAGTTCTTC. The chain links TRBV27 to TRBJ2-1, with D perhaps TRBD1 (6 bases). Trimming stripped 8 bases from V and 3 bases from J, with 11 bases between. Germline-derived CDR1 and CDR2 are MNHEY and SMNVEV (reference sequence). This CDR3 contains 13 residues.

The rearrangement joins TRBV9 to TRBJ2-7; possible D gene TRBD2, 6 bases. V was clipped by 0 bases and J by 2 bases, with 9 bases between them. CDR1 SGDLS and CDR2 YYNGEE come from the germline V gene. The CDR3 spans 14 residues. For the CDR3, the DNA is TGTGCCAGCAGCGTAGGCGGGGCCCCCTACGAGCAGTACTTC. Translation: CASSVGGAPYEQYF.

The sample holds a few counts of this clone. The V and J genes are TRBV6-1 and TRBJ1-2; a possible D gene is TRBD1 (5 bases). CDR1 is MNHNS and CDR2 is SASEGT in the germline V gene. This CDR3 comprises 14 residues. V shed 3 bases and J shed 8 bases, with 16 bases lying between them. In DNA form, the CDR3 reads TGTGCCAGCAGTGAGTACACGGTTCAGGGAGGCTACACCTTC. Protein: CASSEYTVQGGYTF.

The chain employs TRBV4-3 and TRBJ1-2; possible D gene TRBD1, 5 bases. V was cut by 1 base and J by 4 bases, with 10 bases left in between. This CDR3 spans 14 amino acids. Germline V gives CDR1 LGHNA, CDR2 YSLEER. As DNA, the CDR3 is TGCGCCAGCAGCCAAGCCGGACAAGTCTATGGCTACACCTTC. Amino acids: CASSQAGQVYGYTF.

The chain carries TRBV19 and TRBJ1-5; D may be TRBD1 (5 bases). This CDR3 has 18 amino acids. Looked up from germline, CDR1 is LNHDA and CDR2 is SQIVND (reference sequence). Trimming removed 1 base from V and 1 base from J, with 17 bases in between. CDR3 amino acids: CASSIVLFRGESNQPQHF. The CDR3 coding sequence is TGTGCCAGTAGTATAGTACTATTTCGGGGCGAAAGCAATCAGCCCCAGCATTTT. Using reference TRBV19 and TRBJ1-5 for the parts outside the CDR3, the full variable domain is DGGITQSPKYLFRKEGQNVTLSCEQNLNHDAMYWYRQDPGQGLRLIYYSQIVNDFQKGDIAEGYSVSREKKESFPLTVTSAQKNPTAFYLCASSIVLFRGESNQPQHFGDGTRLSIL.

The rearrangement uses TRBV7-2 and TRBJ1-5; unclear D gene. The germline V gene has CDR1 SGHTA and CDR2 FQGNSA. The CDR3 is made up of 12 amino acids. Trimming pared 1 base from V and 7 bases from J, leaving 5 bases between. The CDR3 loop reads CASSLDYQPQHF. The CDR3 DNA reads as TGTGCCAGCAGCTTAGATTACCAGCCCCAGCATTTT. The variable domain in full, completed from reference TRBV7-2 and TRBJ1-5, reads GAGVSQSPSNKVTEKGKDVELRCDPISGHTALYWYRQSLGQGLEFLIYFQGNSAPDKSGLPSDRFSAERTGGSVSTLTIQRTQQEDSAVYLCASSLDYQPQHFGDGTRLSIL.

V usage is TRBV4-3 and J usage is TRBJ2-7, with D perhaps assigned TRBD1 or TRBD2 (6 bases each). This CDR3 is built from 17 residues. V dropped 1 base and J dropped 0 bases, with 16 bases sitting between them. Germline V CDR1 and CDR2: LGHNA, YSLEER. CDR3 amino acids: CASSQGVSGADSYEQYF. In nucleotides, the CDR3 is TGCGCCAGCAGCCAAGGGGTTTCGGGGGCGGACTCCTACGAGCAGTACTTC.

The rearrangement links TRBV5-5 to TRBJ1-3, with D uncertain. The V gene lost 2 bases and the J gene lost 0 bases, with 9 bases spanning the gap. In germline, CDR1 is SGHKS, CDR2 YYEKEE (reference sequence). The length of the CDR3 is 15 residues. The CDR3 nucleotides are TGTGCCAGCAGCTTTCAACGGAACTCTGGAAACACCATATATTTT. Translating gives CASSFQRNSGNTIYF.

This sequence joins TRBV7-3 and TRBJ2-2; D is unresolved. Germline CDR1 and CDR2: SGHTA and FQGTGA. The V and J ends lost 2 bases and 6 bases respectively, with 7 bases between them. The CDR3 sequence is 13 residues long. This chain's CDR3 is CASSLSASGELFF. CDR3 sequence (DNA): TGTGCCAGCAGCTTATCAGCGTCCGGGGAGCTGTTTTTT.

The chain couples TRBV2 to TRBJ2-7; TRBD1 matches 8 bases. The CDR3 consists of 14 residues. The germline gives CDR1 SNHLY, CDR2 FYNNEI. Unmatched junction bases numbered 3, after V lost 3 bases and J lost 2 bases. In DNA form, the CDR3 reads TGTGCCAGCAGTGACGCAGGGGGCGCCTACGAGCAGTACTTC. It encodes CASSDAGGAYEQYF.

The chain is built from TRBV5-1 and TRBJ2-7, with no clear D. The CDR3 covers 14 residues. CDR1 and CDR2 from the germline V gene are SGHRS and YFSETQ. V was pared by 0 bases and J by 2 bases, with 9 bases between. The CDR3 reads CASSLAYRPYEQYF. The CDR3 DNA reads as TGCGCCAGCAGCTTGGCCTACAGACCCTACGAGCAGTACTTC.

The count of this clone is one. V and J are TRBV27 and TRBJ2-1, with D hard to call. CDR3 length: 12 residues. V was shortened by 8 bases and J by 6 bases, with 11 bases between the two germline ends. Looked up from germline, CDR1 is MNHEY and CDR2 is SMNVEV (reference sequence). DNA for the CDR3: TGTGCCAGCGCAGGTGAGACCAATGAGCAGTTCTTC. Protein product: CASAGETNEQFF.

V usage is TRBV7-8 and J usage is TRBJ1-1, with TRBD1 matching over 8 bases. The germline V gene encodes CDR1 SGHVS and CDR2 FQNEAQ. The CDR3 is 15 residues long. V was pared by 0 bases and J by 4 bases, with 4 bases of the junction left unmatched. CDR3 protein: CASSLARDRSTEAFF. CDR3 nucleotide sequence: TGTGCCAGCAGCTTAGCCCGGGACAGGTCCACTGAAGCTTTCTTT.

The rearrangement joins TRBV5-1 to TRBJ2-5; no definite D call. Germline CDR1 is SGHRS and CDR2 is YFSETQ. CDR3 length: 15 residues. Trimming took 0 bases from V and 1 from J, leaving 10 bases between them. For the CDR3, the DNA is TGCGCCAGCAGCTTGGCAGCTAATTTCCAAGAGACCCAGTACTTC. Translated, it gives CASSLAANFQETQYF.

The chain's CDR3 is CASSPGRTEETQYF. Here the CDR3 DNA reads TGTGCCAGCTCACCCGGACGGACGGAAGAGACCCAGTACTTC. V gene TRBV18 combines with J gene TRBJ2-5, with D unclear. CDR3 length: 14 amino acids. V dropped 3 bases and J dropped 3 bases, with 11 bases sitting between them. CDR1 is KGHSH and CDR2 is LQKENI in the germline V gene.